The source of this T cell receptor beta chain is a study of blood T cell repertoires in COVID-19. At the level of the study: Italy, Spain and the United States were the sources of the convalescent and acute COVID-19 samples. Sample material is recorded as cDNA or gDNA derived from T cells, B-cell-depleted T cells, or PBMCs.

Germline assignment: CDR1 MNHNY and CDR2 SVGAGI (reference sequence). Trimming took 4 bases from V and 3 from J, leaving 15 bases between them. The CDR3 has 15 residues. In the source study's methods: Quantification of nucleated cells was approximated via reference gene primer amplification. Only in-frame clones appear in the TCRdb table, and some are missing; sequencing was by immunoSEQ multiplex PCR. The V and J calls and clone size were taken over from that table, and D and trimming were inferred from the DNA. The table includes about 140,000 clones, more than 65% detected once. The chain carries TRBV6-6 and TRBJ1-2; possible D gene TRBD1, 5 bases. The sequence was collected from an elderly man with acute or convalescent COVID-19. The sequenced sample consisted of peripheral blood. CDR3 in amino acids: CASSSPGLSDYGYTF. In DNA, the CDR3 is TGTGCCAGCAGTTCCCCGGGACTCTCGGACTATGGCTACACCTTC.